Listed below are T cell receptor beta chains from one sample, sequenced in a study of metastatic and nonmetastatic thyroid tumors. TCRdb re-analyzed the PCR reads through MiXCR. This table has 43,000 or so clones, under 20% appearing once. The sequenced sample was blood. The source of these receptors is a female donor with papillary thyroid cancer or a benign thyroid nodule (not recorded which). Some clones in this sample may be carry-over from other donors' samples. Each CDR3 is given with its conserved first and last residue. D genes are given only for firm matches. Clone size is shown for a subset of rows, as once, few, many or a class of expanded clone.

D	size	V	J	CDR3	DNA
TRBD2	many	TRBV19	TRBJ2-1	CASSISASGEQFF	TGTGCCAGTAGTATCTCGGCTAGCGGGGAGCAGTTCTTC
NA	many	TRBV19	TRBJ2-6	CASSMEGATGANVLTF	TGTGCCAGTAGTATGGAGGGGGCGACTGGGGCCAACGTCCTGACTTTC
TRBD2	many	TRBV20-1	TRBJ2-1	CSARGGGKVNEQFF	TGCAGTGCTAGGGGGGGAGGGAAGGTCAATGAGCAGTTCTTC
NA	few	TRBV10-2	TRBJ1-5	CASSSGVGAYSNQPQHF	TGCGCCAGCAGTTCAGGGGTAGGGGCCTATAGCAATCAGCCCCAGCATTTT
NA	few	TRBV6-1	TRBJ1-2	CASRQGKIEANYGYTF	TGTGCCAGCAGACAGGGAAAAATAGAAGCTAACTATGGCTACACCTTC
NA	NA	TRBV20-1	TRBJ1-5	CSARWGSNQPQHF	TGCAGTGCGAGGTGGGGGAGCAATCAGCCCCAGCATTTT
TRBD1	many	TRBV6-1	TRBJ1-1	CASSRGRTEAFF	TGTGCCAGCAGCAGGGGGCGGACTGAAGCTTTCTTT
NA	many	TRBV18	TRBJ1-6	CASSAGQLRDSPLHF	TGTGCCAGCTCAGCAGGACAGCTCAGGGATTCACCCCTCCACTTT
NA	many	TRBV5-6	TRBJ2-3	CASSLSHTQYF	TGTGCCAGCAGCTTGTCACATACGCAGTATTTT
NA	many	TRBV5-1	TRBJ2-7	CASSDGPASYEQYF	TGCGCCAGCAGCGACGGACCGGCATCCTACGAGCAGTACTTC
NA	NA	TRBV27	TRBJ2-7	CFSITDRSSYEQYF	TGTTTCAGCATTACAGACAGGAGCTCCTACGAGCAGTACTTC
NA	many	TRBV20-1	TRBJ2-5	CSARDPLGGETQYF	TGCAGTGCTAGAGACCCCCTGGGGGGAGAGACCCAGTACTTC
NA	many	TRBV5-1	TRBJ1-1	CASSPSLNTEAFF	TGCGCCAGCAGCCCCTCCCTAAACACTGAAGCTTTCTTT
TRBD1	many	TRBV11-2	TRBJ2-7	CASSPTGDEQYF	TGTGCCAGCAGCCCGACAGGGGACGAGCAGTACTTC
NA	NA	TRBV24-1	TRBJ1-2	CATSDLSTGNYGYTF	TGTGCCACCAGTGATTTGTCGACAGGTAACTATGGCTACACCTTC
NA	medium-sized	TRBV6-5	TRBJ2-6	CASSYNSGANVLTF	TGTGCCAGCAGTTACAACTCTGGGGCCAACGTCCTGACTTTC
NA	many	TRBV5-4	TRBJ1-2	CASSLEQGRYGYTF	TGTGCCAGCAGCTTGGAACAGGGCCGCTATGGCTACACCTTC
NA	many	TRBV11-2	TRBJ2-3	CASSLGDGAADTQYF	TGTGCCAGCAGCTTAGGGGACGGAGCGGCAGATACGCAGTATTTT
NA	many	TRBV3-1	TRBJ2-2	CASSRGGGSQELFF	TGTGCCAGCAGCCGAGGGGGTGGGAGCCAAGAGCTGTTTTTT
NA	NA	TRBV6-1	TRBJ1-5	CASSELPGSDQPQHF	TGTGCCAGCAGTGAACTCCCAGGGTCCGATCAGCCCCAGCATTTT
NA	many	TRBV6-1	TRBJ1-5	CASSPGPPSNQPQHF	TGTGCCAGCAGTCCAGGACCGCCTAGCAATCAGCCCCAGCATTTT
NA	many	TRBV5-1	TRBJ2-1	CASAAFRDGYNEQFF	TGCGCCAGCGCCGCCTTTCGGGACGGCTACAATGAGCAGTTCTTC
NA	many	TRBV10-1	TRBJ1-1	CASSEEDGWDTEAFF	TGCGCCAGCAGTGAAGAGGACGGCTGGGATACTGAAGCTTTCTTT
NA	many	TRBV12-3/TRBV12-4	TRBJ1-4	CASSLGRAADKLFF	TGTGCCAGCAGTCTCGGACGGGCGGCTGACAAACTGTTTTTT
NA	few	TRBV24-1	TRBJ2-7	CATSGGVSSSYEQYF	TGTGCCACCAGTGGCGGGGTCTCGAGCTCCTACGAGCAGTACTTC
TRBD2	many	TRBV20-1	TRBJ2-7	CSARDPGRAREQYF	TGCAGTGCTAGAGATCCCGGGAGGGCCAGGGAGCAGTACTTC
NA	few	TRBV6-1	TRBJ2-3	CASSEAPSERDTDTQYF	TGTGCCAGCAGTGAAGCCCCTAGTGAAAGGGACACGGATACGCAGTATTTT
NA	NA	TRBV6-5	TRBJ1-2	CASSYYRTGNYGNSF	TGTGCCAGCAGTTACTACAGAACAGGAAACTATGGAAACTCCTTC
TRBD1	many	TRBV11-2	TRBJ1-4	CASSFGQGGEKLFF	TGTGCCAGCAGCTTTGGACAGGGCGGAGAAAAACTGTTTTTT
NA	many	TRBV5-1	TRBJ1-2	CASSARFDGGYTF	TGCGCCAGCAGCGCCCGTTTCGACGGGGGCTACACCTTC
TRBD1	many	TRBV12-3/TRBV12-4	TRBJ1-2	CASTYTGGPYGYTF	TGTGCCAGCACCTATACAGGGGGCCCCTATGGCTACACCTTC
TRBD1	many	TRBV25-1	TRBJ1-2	CASSDLQTGAGYTF	TGTGCCAGCAGTGACCTTCAGACAGGGGCTGGCTACACCTTC
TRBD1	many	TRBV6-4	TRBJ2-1	CASSGDPGQGALQFF	TGTGCCAGCAGTGGCGACCCGGGACAGGGGGCCCTCCAGTTCTTC
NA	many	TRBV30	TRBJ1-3	CAWSLGVSYGNTIYF	TGTGCCTGGAGTCTTGGAGTTTCTTATGGAAACACCATATATTTT
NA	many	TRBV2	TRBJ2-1	CAGGTAPYNEQFF	TGTGCCGGCGGAACAGCTCCCTACAATGAGCAGTTCTTC
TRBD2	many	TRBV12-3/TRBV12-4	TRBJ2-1	CASSFSGETYNEQFF	TGTGCCAGCAGTTTCAGCGGGGAAACCTACAATGAGCAGTTCTTC
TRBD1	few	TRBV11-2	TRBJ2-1	CASSPYPGTGVGLNEQFF	TGTGCCAGCAGCCCTTACCCAGGGACAGGGGTAGGGTTAAATGAGCAGTTCTTC
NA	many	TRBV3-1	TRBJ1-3	CASSSRPNSGNTIYF	TGTGCCAGCAGCTCACGGCCTAATTCTGGAAACACCATATATTTT
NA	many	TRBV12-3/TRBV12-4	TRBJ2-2	CASSFAATNTGELFF	TGTGCCAGCAGTTTTGCGGCGACGAACACCGGGGAGCTGTTTTTT
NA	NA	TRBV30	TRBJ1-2	CAWNPDRGGGYTF	TGTGCCTGGAACCCCGACCGCGGGGGAGGCTACACCTTC
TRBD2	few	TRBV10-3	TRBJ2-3	CAISYQTSGGSDTQYF	TGTGCCATCAGCTACCAGACTAGCGGCGGGTCTGATACGCAGTATTTT
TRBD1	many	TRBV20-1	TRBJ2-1	CSAGLGTGDNEQFF	TGCAGTGCCGGGTTAGGGACAGGGGACAATGAGCAGTTCTTC
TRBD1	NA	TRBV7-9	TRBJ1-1	CASSFGQGLTEAFF	TGTGCCAGCAGCTTCGGACAGGGGCTCACTGAAGCTTTCTTT
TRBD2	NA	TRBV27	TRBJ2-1	CASSLSGTSNEQFF	TGTGCCAGCAGTTTATCTGGGACTAGCAATGAGCAGTTCTTC
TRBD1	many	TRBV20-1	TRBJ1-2	CSARAEDRGIYGYTF	TGCAGTGCTAGGGCCGAGGACAGGGGGATCTATGGCTACACCTTC
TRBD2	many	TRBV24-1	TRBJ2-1	CATSDSYLAGSQNEQFF	TGTGCCACCAGTGATTCCTATCTAGCGGGATCTCAGAATGAGCAGTTCTTC
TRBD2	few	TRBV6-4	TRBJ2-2	CASSGGATGELFF	TGTGCCAGCAGCGGGGGGGCCACCGGGGAGCTGTTTTTT
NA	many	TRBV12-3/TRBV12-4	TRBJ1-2	CASSPLQGNDYTF	TGTGCCAGCAGCCCCCTGCAGGGTAACGACTACACCTTC
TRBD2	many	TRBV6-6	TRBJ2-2	CASSYSLTSGRSGGTGELFF	TGTGCCAGCAGTTACTCCCTCACTAGCGGGAGGTCCGGAGGCACCGGGGAGCTGTTTTTT
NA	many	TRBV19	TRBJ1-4	CASSIDQNRRDPDEKLFF	TGTGCCAGTAGTATAGATCAAAATCGTCGGGACCCGGATGAAAAACTGTTTTTT
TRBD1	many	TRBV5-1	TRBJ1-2	CASSFRQGQGNYGYTF	TGCGCCAGCAGCTTTAGGCAGGGACAGGGAAACTATGGCTACACCTTC
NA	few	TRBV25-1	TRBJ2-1	CASSLTYNEQFF	TGTGCAAGCAGCCTCACCTACAATGAGCAGTTCTTC
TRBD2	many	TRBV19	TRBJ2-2	CASKTSGGIGELFF	TGTGCCAGTAAAACTAGCGGAGGGATCGGGGAGCTGTTTTTT
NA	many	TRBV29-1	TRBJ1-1	CSVESQPNTEAFF	TGCAGCGTTGAAAGTCAGCCGAACACTGAAGCTTTCTTT
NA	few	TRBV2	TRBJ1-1	CASGEGTEAFF	TGTGCCAGCGGTGAAGGCACTGAAGCTTTCTTT
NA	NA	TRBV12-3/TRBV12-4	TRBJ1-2	CASSLAPKGGGYGYTF	TGTGCCAGCAGTTTAGCGCCAAAGGGTGGAGGCTATGGCTACACCTTC
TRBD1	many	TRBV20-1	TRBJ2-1	CSASGTAHNEQFF	TGCAGTGCTAGTGGGACAGCTCACAATGAGCAGTTCTTC